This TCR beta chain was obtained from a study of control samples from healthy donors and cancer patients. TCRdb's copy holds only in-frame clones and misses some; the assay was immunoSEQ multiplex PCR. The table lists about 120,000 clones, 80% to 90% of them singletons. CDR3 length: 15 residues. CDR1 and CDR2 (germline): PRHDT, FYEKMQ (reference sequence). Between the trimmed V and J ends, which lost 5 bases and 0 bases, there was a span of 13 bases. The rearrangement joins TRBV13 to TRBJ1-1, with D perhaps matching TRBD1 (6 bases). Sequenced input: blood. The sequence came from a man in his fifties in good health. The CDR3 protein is CASSPAGHMNTEAFF. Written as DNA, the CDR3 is TGTGCCAGCAGCCCGGCGGGACATATGAACACTGAAGCTTTCTTT. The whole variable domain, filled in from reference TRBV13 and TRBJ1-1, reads AAGVIQSPRHLIKEKRETATLKCYPIPRHDTVYWYQQGPGQDPQFLISFYEKMQSDKGSIPDRFSAQQFSDYHSELNMSSLELGDSALYFCASSPAGHMNTEAFFGQGTRLTVV.